A selection of T cell receptor beta chains follows, all from one sample in a study of siplizumab effects on memory and regulatory T cells. Produced via immunoSEQ multiplex PCR; TCRdb's table is partial and in-frame only. The table has about 100,000 clones, around 92% seen once; the top ten hold about 2.4%. Source material: CD4+ T cells sorted from blood. Receptors were obtained from a human donor in good health. Some clones in this sample may be carry-over from other donors' samples. The CDR3 runs from the conserved cysteine through the conserved F or W. Some rows have no size entry. The others give once, few or many, or a class for an expanded clone.

V: TRBV29-1; size: .; CDR3: CSAGRLAEGGTTDTQYF
V: TRBV19; size: .; CDR3: CASTRGLAGTNTGELFF
V: TRBV5-1; size: .; CDR3: CASSPLSGEKLFF
V: TRBV5-5; size: .; CDR3: CASSLLFGLVSPNEQFF
V: TRBV14; size: .; CDR3: CASSRFQGNEAFF
V: TRBV19; size: .; CDR3: CASSIFRQSNEKLFF
V: TRBV6-5; size: .; CDR3: CASSSLAGGQPYEQYF
V: TRBV7-8; size: .; CDR3: CASSSERTGVLGQFF
V: TRBV18; size: .; CDR3: CASSSRGTSTDTQYF
V: TRBV2; size: .; CDR3: CASRTGTISYEQYF
V: TRBV6-1; size: few; CDR3: CASSADRAKYEQYF
V: TRBV9; size: .; CDR3: CASSVEPAGEQFF
V: TRBV2; size: .; CDR3: CASTPGTPNKEKLFF
V: TRBV15; size: .; CDR3: CATSRDPPLSSYNSPLHF
V: TRBV7-3; size: .; CDR3: CASSFQSTDTQYF
V: TRBV2; size: once; CDR3: CASSGHSSGANVLTF
V: TRBV19; size: once; CDR3: CASTTRLLSGEQYF
V: TRBV25-1; size: .; CDR3: CASSGQGNQPQHF
V: TRBV5-4; size: .; CDR3: CASSSRDRYEQYF
V: TRBV5-5; size: .; CDR3: CASSPGMYYEQYF
V: TRBV27; size: .; CDR3: CASSWAGAGEQYF
V: TRBV28; size: .; CDR3: CASSSYLSGTLEGPQHF
V: TRBV30; size: once; CDR3: CAWSIREKLFF
V: TRBV7-3; size: .; CDR3: CASSLNRDTEAFF
V: TRBV5-4; size: .; CDR3: CASSSDSGSYNEQFF
V: TRBV13; size: once; CDR3: CASSPGVTDTQYF
V: TRBV19; size: .; CDR3: CASSIRWGLAAYEQYF
V: TRBV5-4; size: .; CDR3: CASSLRDRVRGETQYF
V: TRBV29-1; size: .; CDR3: CSSGGQRMDAFF
V: TRBV5-6; size: .; CDR3: CASSLASGRAGSYEQYF
V: TRBV7-2; size: few; CDR3: CASSFQGPQPQHF
V: TRBV19; size: .; CDR3: CASSMFSMNTEAFF
V: TRBV5-5; size: .; CDR3: CASSLSIAGMMEQYF
V: TRBV7-9; size: .; CDR3: CASRLPFRLAGGRDTQYF
V: TRBV30; size: .; CDR3: CAWKPTVASYEQYF
V: TRBV5-4; size: .; CDR3: CASSLGLAGVYNEQFF
V: TRBV5-1; size: .; CDR3: CASSPDRGTANEKLFF
V: TRBV30; size: .; CDR3: CAWSVHAGTGNTIYF
V: TRBV7-8; size: .; CDR3: CASSSSGTPPRGETQYF
V: TRBV7-3; size: .; CDR3: CASSLTREGDYGYTF